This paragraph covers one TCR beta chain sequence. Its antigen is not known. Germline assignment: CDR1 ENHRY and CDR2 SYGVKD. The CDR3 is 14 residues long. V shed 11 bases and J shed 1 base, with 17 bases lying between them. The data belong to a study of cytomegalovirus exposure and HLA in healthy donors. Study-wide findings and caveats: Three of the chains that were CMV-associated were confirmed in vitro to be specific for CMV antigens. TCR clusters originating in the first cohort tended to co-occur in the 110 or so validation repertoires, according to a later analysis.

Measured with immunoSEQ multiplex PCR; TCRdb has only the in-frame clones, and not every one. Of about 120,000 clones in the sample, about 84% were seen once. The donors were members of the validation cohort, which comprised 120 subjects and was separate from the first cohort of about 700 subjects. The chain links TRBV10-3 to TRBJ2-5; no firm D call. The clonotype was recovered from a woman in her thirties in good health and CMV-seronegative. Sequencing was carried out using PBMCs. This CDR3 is CAVALTGVQETQYF. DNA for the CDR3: TGTGCCGTCGCCTTGACCGGAGTCCAAGAGACCCAGTACTTC.